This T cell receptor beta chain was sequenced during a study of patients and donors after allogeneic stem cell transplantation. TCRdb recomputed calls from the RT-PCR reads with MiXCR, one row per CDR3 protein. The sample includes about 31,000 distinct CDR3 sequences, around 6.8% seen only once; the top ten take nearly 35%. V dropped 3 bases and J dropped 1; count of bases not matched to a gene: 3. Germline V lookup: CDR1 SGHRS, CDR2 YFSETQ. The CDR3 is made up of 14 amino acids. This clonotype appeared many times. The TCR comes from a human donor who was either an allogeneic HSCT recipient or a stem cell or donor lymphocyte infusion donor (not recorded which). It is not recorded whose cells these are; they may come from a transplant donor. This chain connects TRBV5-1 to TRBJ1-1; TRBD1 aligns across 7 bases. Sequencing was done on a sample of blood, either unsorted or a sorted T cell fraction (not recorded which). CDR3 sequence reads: CASSWQGGNTEAFF. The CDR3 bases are TGCGCCAGCAGCTGGCAGGGGGGGAACACTGAAGCTTTCTTT.